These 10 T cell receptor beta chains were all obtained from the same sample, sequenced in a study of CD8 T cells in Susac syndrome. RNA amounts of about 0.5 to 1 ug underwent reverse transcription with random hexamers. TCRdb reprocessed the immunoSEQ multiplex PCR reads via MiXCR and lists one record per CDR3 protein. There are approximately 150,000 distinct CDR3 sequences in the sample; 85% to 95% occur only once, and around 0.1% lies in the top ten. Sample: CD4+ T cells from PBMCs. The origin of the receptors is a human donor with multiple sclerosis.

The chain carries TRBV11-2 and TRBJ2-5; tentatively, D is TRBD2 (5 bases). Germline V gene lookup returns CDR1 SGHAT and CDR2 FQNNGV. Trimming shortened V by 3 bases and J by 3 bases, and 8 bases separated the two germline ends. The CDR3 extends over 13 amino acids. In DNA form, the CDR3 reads TGTGCCAGCAGCTTTACTAGGGAAGAGACCCAGTACTTC. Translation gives CASSFTREETQYF.

The CDR3 DNA reads as TGTGCCAGCAGCCAAGAGTCGACCTGGGGGGCTTTTACTGAAGCTTTCTTT. Translated, it gives CASSQESTWGAFTEAFF. The gene calls are TRBV3-1 and TRBJ1-1; tentative D call: TRBD1 (6 bases). The CDR3 is 17 amino acids. Between the trimmed V and J ends, which lost 0 bases and 5 bases, there was a span of 19 bases. Germline-derived CDR1 and CDR2 are LGHDT and YNNKEL (reference sequence). Variable domain in full (rest from reference TRBV3-1 and TRBJ1-1): DTAVSQTPKYLVTQMGNDKSIKCEQNLGHDTMYWYKQDSKKFLKIMFSYNNKELIINETVPNRFSPKSPDKAHLNLHINSLELGDSAVYFCASSQESTWGAFTEAFFGQGTRLTVV.

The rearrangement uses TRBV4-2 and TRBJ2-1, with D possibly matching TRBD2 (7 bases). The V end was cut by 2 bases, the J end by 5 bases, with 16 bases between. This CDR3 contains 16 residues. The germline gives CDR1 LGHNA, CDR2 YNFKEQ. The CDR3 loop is CASSQPPGGQNNEQFF. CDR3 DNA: TGTGCCAGCAGCCAACCCCCGGGGGGCCAAAACAATGAGCAGTTCTTC.

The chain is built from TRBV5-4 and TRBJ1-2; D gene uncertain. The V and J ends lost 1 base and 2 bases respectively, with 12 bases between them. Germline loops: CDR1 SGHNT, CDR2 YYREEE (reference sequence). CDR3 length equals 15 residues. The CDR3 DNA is TGTGCCAGCAGCTTGATAACAGCCCCAAACTATGGCTACACCTTC. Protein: CASSLITAPNYGYTF.

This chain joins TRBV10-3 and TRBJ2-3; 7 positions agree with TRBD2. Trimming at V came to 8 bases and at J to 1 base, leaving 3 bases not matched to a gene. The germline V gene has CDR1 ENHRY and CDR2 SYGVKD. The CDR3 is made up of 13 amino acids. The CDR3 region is CAIGGEGTDTQYF. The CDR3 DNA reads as TGTGCCATCGGGGGGGAGGGCACAGATACGCAGTATTTT.

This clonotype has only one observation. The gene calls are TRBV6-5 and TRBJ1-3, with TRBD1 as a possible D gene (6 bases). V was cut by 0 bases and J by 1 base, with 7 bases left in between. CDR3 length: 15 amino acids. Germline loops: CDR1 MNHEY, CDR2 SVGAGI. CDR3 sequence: CASSYSGQSGNTIYF. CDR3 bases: TGTGCCAGCAGTTACTCCGGACAGTCTGGAAACACCATATATTTT.

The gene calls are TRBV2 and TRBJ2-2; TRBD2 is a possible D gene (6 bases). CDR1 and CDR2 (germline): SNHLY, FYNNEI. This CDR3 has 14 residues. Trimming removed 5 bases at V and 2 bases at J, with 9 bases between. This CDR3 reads CASSFSGNTGELFF. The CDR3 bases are TGTGCCAGCAGTTTTAGCGGAAACACCGGGGAGCTGTTTTTT.

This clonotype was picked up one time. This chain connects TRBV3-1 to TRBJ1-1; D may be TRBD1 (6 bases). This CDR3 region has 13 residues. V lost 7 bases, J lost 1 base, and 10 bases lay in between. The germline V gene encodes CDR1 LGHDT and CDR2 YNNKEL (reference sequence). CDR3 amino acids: CASTLTGNTEAFF. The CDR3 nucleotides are TGTGCCAGCACTCTGACAGGGAACACTGAAGCTTTCTTT.

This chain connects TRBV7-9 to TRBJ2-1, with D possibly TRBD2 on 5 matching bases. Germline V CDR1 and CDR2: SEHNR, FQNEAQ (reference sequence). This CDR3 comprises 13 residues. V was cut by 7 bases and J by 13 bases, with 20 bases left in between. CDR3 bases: TGTGCCAGCACCATGACACTTCTTGAGGGTCAGTTCTTC. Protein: CASTMTLLEGQFF.

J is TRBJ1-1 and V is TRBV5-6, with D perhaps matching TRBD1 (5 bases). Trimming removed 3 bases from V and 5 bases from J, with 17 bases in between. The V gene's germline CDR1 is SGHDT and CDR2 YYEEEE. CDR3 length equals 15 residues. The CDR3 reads CASSSGLSLGTEAFF. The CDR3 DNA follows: TGTGCCAGCAGCTCGGGACTCTCGCTGGGGACTGAAGCTTTCTTT.